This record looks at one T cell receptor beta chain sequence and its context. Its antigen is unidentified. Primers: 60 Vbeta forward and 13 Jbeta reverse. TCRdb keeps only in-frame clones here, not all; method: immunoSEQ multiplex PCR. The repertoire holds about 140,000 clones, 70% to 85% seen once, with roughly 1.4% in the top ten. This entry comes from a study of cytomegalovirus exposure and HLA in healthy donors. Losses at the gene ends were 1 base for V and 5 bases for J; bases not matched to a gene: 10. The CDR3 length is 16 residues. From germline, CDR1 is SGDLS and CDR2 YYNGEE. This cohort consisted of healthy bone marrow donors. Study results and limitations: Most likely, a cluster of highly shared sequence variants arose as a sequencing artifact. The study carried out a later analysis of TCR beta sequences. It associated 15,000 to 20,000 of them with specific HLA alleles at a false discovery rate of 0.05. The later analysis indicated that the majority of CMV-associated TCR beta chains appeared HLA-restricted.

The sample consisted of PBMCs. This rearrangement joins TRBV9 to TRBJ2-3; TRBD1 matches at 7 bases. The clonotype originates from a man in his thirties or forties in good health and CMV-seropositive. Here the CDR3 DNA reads TGTGCCAGCAGCGTAAGAGGGCAGGGGGTAGAAGATACGCAGTATTTT. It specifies CASSVRGQGVEDTQYF.